Listed below are T cell receptor beta chains from one sample, sequenced in a study of radiotherapy plus CTLA-4 blockade in lung cancer. Profiled with immunoSEQ multiplex PCR; TCRdb holds only in-frame clones, not every one. The table includes about 59,000 clones, less than 75% detected once. Sample: peripheral blood, taken from a patient treated with radiotherapy plus ipilimumab. The receptors here all came from a human donor with non-small cell lung cancer whose response to radiotherapy plus ipilimumab could not be evaluated. Each CDR3 is given with its conserved first and last residue. Fields, in order: J gene, CDR3 length, V gene, clone size, D gene, CDR3 DNA, CDR3 protein. D genes are given only for firm matches. Clone size is not always given. Where it is, it says once, few, many or a class for expanded clones.

J: TRBJ2-4
length: 17
V: TRBV11-3
size: NA
D: TRBD2
DNA: TGTGCCAGCAGCCCGGAGGGGCGGGGGATAGCCAAAAACATTCAGTACTTC
CDR3: CASSPEGRGIAKNIQYF

J: TRBJ2-1
length: 15
V: TRBV7-2
size: NA
D: NA
DNA: TGTGCCAGCAGCTTAGCTGGACTGGGATCCAATGAGCAGTTCTTC
CDR3: CASSLAGLGSNEQFF

J: TRBJ1-1
length: 13
V: TRBV5-1
size: few
D: NA
DNA: TGCGCCAGCAGCGTACAGAGCAACACTGAAGCTTTCTTT
CDR3: CASSVQSNTEAFF

J: TRBJ1-1
length: 11
V: TRBV29-1
size: NA
D: NA
DNA: TGCAGCTACAGGGCGAACACTGAAGCTTTCTTT
CDR3: CSYRANTEAFF

J: TRBJ2-7
length: 15
V: TRBV21-1
size: NA
D: NA
DNA: TGTGCCAGCAGCTCACAGGACAGGGTTGGCCACGAGCAGTACTTC
CDR3: CASSSQDRVGHEQYF

J: TRBJ2-5
length: 13
V: TRBV29-1
size: NA
D: NA
DNA: TGCAGCGTTGAATCGCAGGGTCCAGAGACCCAGTACTTC
CDR3: CSVESQGPETQYF

J: TRBJ1-6
length: 14
V: TRBV19
size: once
D: NA
DNA: TGTGCCAGTAGCCCTGTGTTTCAGGGCTCACCCCTCCACTTT
CDR3: CASSPVFQGSPLHF

J: TRBJ1-2
length: 14
V: TRBV7-6
size: NA
D: NA
DNA: TGTGCCAGCAGCGCCCTCGGGGGGAACTATGGCTACACCTTC
CDR3: CASSALGGNYGYTF

J: TRBJ2-3
length: 16
V: TRBV7-6
size: NA
D: NA
DNA: TGTGCCAGCAGCTTAGCTGGGGCAGGGAACACAGATACGCAGTATTTT
CDR3: CASSLAGAGNTDTQYF

J: TRBJ2-1
length: 13
V: TRBV10-3
size: NA
D: TRBD1
DNA: TGTGCCACAGCTCCGACAGGGGGTACTGAGCAGTTCTTC
CDR3: CATAPTGGTEQFF